What follows are 25 T cell receptor beta chains derived from one specimen sequenced in a study of radiation and T cells in renal cell carcinoma. Generated by immunoSEQ multiplex PCR, the TCRdb table keeps only in-frame clones and is missing some. The sample includes 130,000 to 150,000 clones, 86% seen only once; the top ten take about a sixth. Regarding time point: blood 4 weeks post-SBRT, at nephrectomy. Treatment noted: 15 Gy SBRT to primary tumor, nephrectomy 4 weeks later. Sequenced here: blood, sampled from a patient whose treatment included radiotherapy and nephrectomy. The origin of the receptors is a woman aged 45 to 65 with renal cell carcinoma.

V and J are TRBV5-1 and TRBJ1-2; 9 positions agree with TRBD1. Trimming took 5 bases from V and 3 from J; bases not matched to a gene: 8. There are 15 residues in the CDR3. From germline, CDR1 is SGHRS and CDR2 YFSETQ. The CDR3 reads CASRSPGQGHYGYTF. The CDR3 region has the DNA TGCGCCAGCAGGTCGCCGGGACAGGGACACTATGGCTACACCTTC.

This chain uses TRBV9 with TRBJ2-1, with 15 bases identical to TRBD2. CDR3 length: 17 amino acids. Germline V gives CDR1 SGDLS, CDR2 YYNGEE. The V and J ends lost 4 bases and 8 bases, in that order; junction bases with no gene match: 10. CDR3 coding DNA: TGTGCCAGCAGCCCTGGACTAGCGGGGGGGCTTACGGATGAGCAGTTCTTC. Translation: CASSPGLAGGLTDEQFF.

The chain is built from TRBV10-2 and TRBJ2-2, with D perhaps TRBD1 (6 bases). CDR1 is WSHSY and CDR2 is SAAADI in the germline V gene. The CDR3 is 15 amino acids. Trimming cost V 7 bases and J 2 bases, with 14 bases left between them. In DNA form, the CDR3 reads TGCGCCAGCACAAGGACAGCTGCTAACACCGGGGAGCTGTTTTTT. Its translation is CASTRTAANTGELFF.

The V gene is TRBV10-3, the J gene TRBJ2-3; a weak D match, TRBD2 (5 bases). Per the germline V gene, CDR1 is ENHRY and CDR2 is SYGVKD. The CDR3 is 14 residues long. V lost 4 bases to trimming and J lost 1 base, with 9 bases between them. The CDR3 region is CAISGTSGTDTQYF. CDR3 nucleotide sequence: TGTGCCATCAGTGGGACTTCTGGCACAGATACGCAGTATTTT.

The chain combines TRBV28 with TRBJ1-6; D is unresolved. Trimming cost V 2 bases and J 6 bases, with 8 bases left between them. This CDR3 comprises 14 residues. CDR1 and CDR2 from the germline V gene are MDHEN and SYDVKM. The DNA of the CDR3 is TGTGCCAGCAGTTTAGATACAGCTAATTCACCCCTCCACTTT. Its protein product is CASSLDTANSPLHF.

The rearrangement links TRBV28 to TRBJ1-3; 9 positions match TRBD1. After removal of 5 bases from V and 0 bases from J, the junction contained 11 bases not matched to a gene. The CDR3 covers 18 residues. Per germline, CDR1 MDHEN and CDR2 SYDVKM. Here the CDR3 reads CASSVVGQGSFSGNTIYF. CDR3 nucleotides: TGTGCCAGCAGTGTAGTAGGACAGGGGAGTTTCTCTGGAAACACCATATATTTT.

The genes are TRBV4-1 and TRBJ1-2; D is undetermined. Germline V gene data show CDR1 as MGHRA and CDR2 as YSYEKL. Deletions cut 0 bases from V and 7 bases from J, with 15 bases between. The CDR3 loop spans 15 amino acids. CDR3 residues: CASSQDLAYPGGYTF. In DNA, the CDR3 is TGCGCCAGCAGCCAAGATTTGGCGTACCCGGGTGGCTACACCTTC.

This clone showed up just once. In DNA form, the CDR3 reads TGTGCCAGCTCACAGAACCAGGGACAGAACACTAACTATGGCTACACCTTC. This codes for CASSQNQGQNTNYGYTF. This rearrangement joins TRBV18 to TRBJ1-2, with 7 bases fitting TRBD1. Trimming removed 4 bases from V and 0 bases from J; junction bases left unmatched: 11. CDR3 size: 17 residues. Germline V gives CDR1 KGHSH, CDR2 LQKENI.

V gene TRBV18 combines with J gene TRBJ2-5; TRBD2 is a possible D gene (5 bases). This CDR3 is 14 amino acids long. The V and J ends lost 5 bases and 7 bases respectively, with 17 bases between them. Germline CDR1 and CDR2: KGHSH and LQKENI. The CDR3 coding sequence is TGTGCCAGCTCAGATCCATTAAGTGGGAGGACCCAGTACTTC. This encodes CASSDPLSGRTQYF.

The chain has TRBV2 and TRBJ1-6; D is ambiguous. The V gene lost 4 bases and the J gene lost 0 bases, with 4 bases spanning the gap. Germline V gene data show CDR1 as SNHLY and CDR2 as FYNNEI. The CDR3 is 14 residues long. CDR3 amino acids: CASSVSSYNSPLHF. The CDR3 DNA reads TGTGCCAGCAGTGTTAGCTCCTATAATTCACCCCTCCACTTT.

The chain carries TRBV28 and TRBJ2-5; a weak D match, TRBD2 (6 bases). Trimming took off 6 bases at V and 5 bases at J, with 16 bases between the two ends. In germline, CDR1 is MDHEN, CDR2 SYDVKM. This CDR3 is built from 14 residues. DNA of the CDR3: TGTGCCAGCAGAAGTGGAGGGGTTGGGGAGACCCAGTACTTC. This codes for CASRSGGVGETQYF.

The chain has TRBV7-2 and TRBJ2-2, with TRBD1 matching over 10 bases. After removal of 0 bases from V and 7 bases from J, the junction contained 5 bases not matched to a gene. The CDR3 is made up of 16 amino acids. Germline CDR1 SGHTA, CDR2 FQGNSA. In DNA, the CDR3 is TGTGCCAGCAGCTTAGCGGGACAGGGGAGGAACGGGGAGCTGTTTTTT. Translation: CASSLAGQGRNGELFF.

This sequence joins TRBV29-1 and TRBJ2-7; a weak D match, TRBD1 (5 bases). The germline V gene has CDR1 SQVTM and CDR2 ANQGSEA. CDR3 length equals 12 residues. The ends were cut back, 5 bases at V and 2 bases at J, with 10 bases in the middle. Here the CDR3 reads CSVSGPAYEQYF. As DNA, the CDR3 is TGCAGCGTTTCAGGGCCTGCCTACGAGCAGTACTTC.

The chain employs TRBV28 and TRBJ2-7; no reliable D call. Trimming left V 5 bases short and J 1 base short, with 12 bases between. Germline V gene data show CDR1 as MDHEN and CDR2 as SYDVKM. The CDR3 length is 14 residues. The CDR3 spells CASSGWAESYEQYF. CDR3 in DNA: TGTGCCAGCAGTGGATGGGCGGAATCCTACGAGCAGTACTTC.

This clone was observed once. The chain employs TRBV7-8 and TRBJ2-6; the D gene could be TRBD1 or TRBD2 (7 bases each). The V gene lost 7 bases and the J gene lost 2 bases, with 21 bases spanning the gap. The CDR3 contains 18 residues. Germline CDR1 and CDR2: SGHVS and FQNEAQ. CDR3 sequence reads: CASIRGGGSLPGANVLTF. Here the CDR3 DNA reads TGTGCCAGCATTCGAGGGGGCGGGAGCCTTCCTGGGGCCAACGTCCTGACTTTC.

This CDR3 is CASSPGGTPGTQYF. CDR3 bases: TGTGCCAGCAGCCCTGGGGGGACCCCTGGGACCCAGTACTTC. The genes are TRBV2 and TRBJ2-5; weak D call: TRBD2 (6 bases). CDR3 length: 14 amino acids. Deletions cut 6 bases from V and 7 bases from J, with 18 bases between. Germline CDR1 and CDR2: SNHLY and FYNNEI. The full variable domain, its missing parts supplied by reference TRBV2 and TRBJ2-5, is EPEVTQTPSHQVTQMGQEVILRCVPISNHLYFYWYRQILGQKVEFLVSFYNNEISEKSEIFDDQFSVERPDGSNFTLKIRSTKLEDSAMYFCASSPGGTPGTQYFGPGTRLLVL.

This clone was picked up one time. This sequence joins TRBV10-1 and TRBJ1-4; 7 bases align to TRBD1. The germline V gene encodes CDR1 WNHNN and CDR2 SYGVQD (reference sequence). The CDR3 sequence is 13 residues long. Unmatched junction bases numbered 2, after V lost 6 bases and J lost 4 bases. The CDR3 sequence: CASSGTDNEKLFF. The DNA of the CDR3 is TGCGCCAGCAGCGGGACAGATAATGAAAAACTGTTTTTT.

V gene TRBV18 combines with J gene TRBJ2-7, with 8 bases fitting TRBD1. The trim removed 3 bases at V and 1 base at J, leaving 5 bases unmatched. The CDR3 is made up of 15 amino acids. Germline values: CDR1 KGHSH, CDR2 LQKENI. The CDR3, as DNA: TGTGCCAGCTCACCCGGGACAGGCGTATCCTACGAGCAGTACTTC. Amino acids: CASSPGTGVSYEQYF.

This sequence joins TRBV5-4 and TRBJ2-7, with D possibly being TRBD2 (6 bases). This CDR3 is 13 amino acids long. Germline CDR1 and CDR2: SGHNT and YYREEE (reference sequence). V gave up 3 bases and J gave up 3 bases, with 10 bases separating them. CDR3 DNA sequence: TGTGCCAGCAGCTCACGTAGCGGCTACGAGCAGTACTTC. Translating it yields CASSSRSGYEQYF.

The chain is built from TRBV15 and TRBJ1-2; D gene uncertain. Looked up from germline, CDR1 is LNHNV and CDR2 is YYDKDF (reference sequence). The CDR3 length is 14 residues. The germline V and J ends were trimmed by 0 bases and 7 bases, with 12 bases remaining between them. CDR3 in DNA: TGTGCCACCAGCAGAGATTTTGCGGATTCTGGCTACACCTTC. Its protein is CATSRDFADSGYTF. Using reference TRBV15 and TRBJ1-2 for the parts outside the CDR3, the full variable domain is DAMVIQNPRYQVTQFGKPVTLSCSQTLNHNVMYWYQQKSSQAPKLLFHYYDKDFNNEADTPDNFQSRRPNTSFCFLDIRSPGLGDTAMYLCATSRDFADSGYTFGSGTRLTVV.

The chain employs TRBV11-2 and TRBJ1-2; tentatively, D is TRBD1 (6 bases). Germline lookup yields CDR1 SGHAT and CDR2 FQNNGV. Trimming shortened V by 1 base and J by 7 bases, and 13 bases separated the two germline ends. CDR3 size: 14 residues. In DNA form, the CDR3 reads TGTGCCAGCAGCTTAGTTGGACAGTTGGGTGGCTACACCTTC. It specifies CASSLVGQLGGYTF.

The chain is built from TRBV4-1 and TRBJ1-2, with 7 bases aligning to TRBD1. Germline lookup yields CDR1 MGHRA and CDR2 YSYEKL. CDR3 size: 15 residues. Trimming cost V 4 bases and J 6 bases; bases outside gene matches: 11. The DNA of the CDR3 is TGCGCCAGCAGCCCCGAAGAGGGAGGACAGGATGGCTACACCTTC. Translated, it gives CASSPEEGGQDGYTF.

In its sample, this clone was seen once. The CDR3 DNA follows: TGTGCCACCAGCAGAGATGGTCACTATGGCTACACCTTC. Encoded protein: CATSRDGHYGYTF. V is TRBV15 and J is TRBJ1-2, with D unclear. The CDR3 totals 13 residues. V was shortened by 0 bases and J by 3 bases, with 5 bases between the two germline ends. Germline CDR1 reads LNHNV; CDR2 reads YYDKDF (reference sequence).

The chain joins TRBV5-1 to TRBJ2-5, with TRBD2 as a possible D gene (6 bases). Germline V gene lookup returns CDR1 SGHRS and CDR2 YFSETQ. Trimming left V 1 base short and J 5 bases short, with 12 bases between. The CDR3 extends over 14 amino acids. The CDR3: CASSLQAGKETQYF. CDR3 sequence (DNA): TGCGCCAGCAGCTTGCAGGCGGGGAAGGAGACCCAGTACTTC.

The chain uses TRBV27 and TRBJ1-1, with D unresolved. Germline CDR1 and CDR2: MNHEY and SMNVEV (reference sequence). The ends were cut back, 3 bases at V and 5 bases at J, with 13 bases in the middle. The CDR3 consists of 14 residues. The CDR3 region has the DNA TGTGCCAGCAGTTTGGTTAGGTGGGGAACTGAAGCTTTCTTT. Residues: CASSLVRWGTEAFF.